This entry lists 2 T cell receptor beta chains sequenced from one sample in a study of CXCR3-negative and CXCR3-positive naive CD8 T cells. Each TRB cDNA library was prepared by 5' RACE (with UMI labels). Using the 5' RACE reads, TCRdb records one entry per CDR3 protein without DNA. The table for this sample gives about 40,000 distinct CDR3 sequences. Sequenced input: memory CD8+ T cells from blood. These receptors all come from a human donor in good health. Some clones in this sample may be carry-over from other donors' samples.

Considering frequency, this clonotype is large. CDR3 sequence reads: CASSLSGGPYNEQFF. This chain joins TRBV12-3 or TRBV12-4 and TRBJ2-1; without DNA, the TCRdb call of TRBD1 cannot be checked. This CDR3 has 15 amino acids.

The rearrangement uses TRBV7-9 and TRBJ2-2. The CDR3 totals 13 residues. Germline CDR1 and CDR2: SEHNR and FQNEAQ (reference sequence). The CDR3 reads CASSLQESGELFF.